These 9 T cell receptor beta chains came from one sample sequenced in a study of blood T cell repertoires in COVID-19. The method was immunoSEQ multiplex PCR; TCRdb's version includes in-frame clones alone and lacks a portion of them. This sample yields approximately 230,000 clones, of which about nine tenths are seen a single time; over 1.5% belongs to the top ten. Material for sequencing was PBMCs or T cells enriched from blood (not recorded which). These receptors were taken from a man aged 40-49 years who had recovered from COVID-19.

The gene calls are TRBV4-1 and TRBJ1-3; D is ambiguous. Trimming removed 0 bases at V and 3 bases at J, with 3 bases between. In germline, CDR1 is MGHRA, CDR2 YSYEKL. The CDR3 covers 13 residues. The CDR3 here is CASSQDLGNTIYF. The CDR3 region has the DNA TGCGCCAGCAGCCAAGACCTTGGAAACACCATATATTTT.

The chain recombines TRBV12-3 or TRBV12-4 with TRBJ2-1; TRBD1 is a possible D gene (5 bases). V gave up 3 bases and J gave up 9 bases, with 12 bases separating them. This CDR3 has 13 residues. DNA of the CDR3: TGTGCCAGCAGTTTCATTACGGACACTGAGCAGTTCTTC. Translation: CASSFITDTEQFF.

This chain links TRBV11-3 with TRBJ1-4; no definite D call. V was shortened by 5 bases and J by 8 bases, with 12 bases between the two germline ends. CDR1 is SGHNT and CDR2 is YENEEA in the germline V gene. This CDR3 has 13 amino acids. CDR3 in DNA: TGTGCCAGCAGCCCGGCGGGGTTAGAAAAACTGTTTTTT. Its protein product is CASSPAGLEKLFF.

The V call is TRBV3-1 (or the pseudogene TRBV3-2), the J call TRBJ2-1; D is unclear. Germline V gives CDR1 LGHDT, CDR2 YNNKEL (reference sequence). The CDR3 length is 15 residues. The germline V and J ends were trimmed by 6 bases and 9 bases, with 21 bases remaining between them. This CDR3 is CASRFRGDLSGEQFF. DNA for the CDR3: TGTGCCAGCAGGTTCAGAGGAGACCTATCGGGTGAGCAGTTCTTC.

CDR3 nucleotides: TGTGCCAGCAGCAGCCCGGGGACAGGGGTGAATGAGCAGTTCTTC. It specifies CASSSPGTGVNEQFF. V gene TRBV28 combines with J gene TRBJ2-1; 10 bases fit TRBD1. CDR3 length: 15 amino acids. Germline CDR1 MDHEN, CDR2 SYDVKM. The J segment lost 7 bases and the V segment lost 6 bases, leaving 9 bases of the junction unmatched. The whole variable domain, filled in from reference TRBV28 and TRBJ2-1, reads DVKVTQSSRYLVKRTGEKVFLECVQDMDHENMFWYRQDPGLGLRLIYFSYDVKMKEKGDIPEGYSVSREKKERFSLILESASTNQTSMYLCASSSPGTGVNEQFFGPGTRLTVL.

The rearrangement links TRBV3-1 (or the pseudogene TRBV3-2) to TRBJ1-5, with 10 bases fitting TRBD1. This CDR3 is built from 18 residues. The germline V gene has CDR1 LGHDT and CDR2 YNNKEL (reference sequence). Germline trimming cut 1 base from V and 0 bases from J; bases unmatched to any gene: 6. The CDR3: CASSQGQGALYSNQPQHF. The DNA of the CDR3 is TGTGCCAGCAGCCAAGGACAGGGGGCTCTGTATAGCAATCAGCCCCAGCATTTT.

J is TRBJ1-2 and V is TRBV25-1, with a possible D match to TRBD1 (5 bases). This CDR3 is 13 amino acids long. Trimming pared 3 bases from V and 10 bases from J, leaving 15 bases between. Germline values: CDR1 MGHDK, CDR2 SYGVNS. DNA of the CDR3: TGTGCCAGCAGTGATATGGGCAGGGTCGTCTACACCTTC. It translates to CASSDMGRVVYTF.

The chain recombines TRBV4-2 with TRBJ1-2, with 7 bases identical to TRBD1. V dropped 4 bases and J dropped 6; count of bases not matched to a gene: 5. Germline V gene sequence: CDR1 LGHNA, CDR2 YNFKEQ. This CDR3 contains 13 residues. The CDR3 loop reads CASSLGQDHGYTF. The CDR3 region has the DNA TGTGCCAGCAGCCTCGGACAGGACCATGGCTACACCTTC.

In DNA, the CDR3 is TGTGCCAGCTCACTTTGGGCTGGGTCGAATGAGCAGTTCTTC. Translating it yields CASSLWAGSNEQFF. V gene TRBV18 combines with J gene TRBJ2-1, with no clear D. The CDR3 is 14 amino acids. Germline-derived CDR1 and CDR2 are KGHSH and LQKENI. Trimming shortened V by 4 bases and J by 7 bases, and 14 bases separated the two germline ends.